These 16 T cell receptor beta chains came from one sample sequenced in a study of identical twins. TCRdb reprocessed the 5' RACE reads with MiXCR, giving one entry per CDR3 protein. The data hold some 460,000 distinct CDR3 sequences, with 11% to 15% observed a single time. The same data also went into a second study, on yellow fever vaccine responses in identical twins.

Sequencing input: CD4+ T cells sorted from blood. Source of these receptors: a woman under 30 in good health.

The chain carries TRBV7-8 and TRBJ2-5, with a possible D match to TRBD2 (6 bases). The CDR3 is 16 residues long. The V and J ends lost 4 bases and 4 bases respectively, with 19 bases between them. Germline V gives CDR1 SGHVS, CDR2 FQNEAQ. The CDR3 region is CASSSLGWAGIETQYF. The CDR3 DNA reads as TGTGCCAGCAGCTCTCTTGGATGGGCGGGAATAGAGACCCAGTACTTC.

The count of this clonotype is one. This chain uses TRBV6-1 with TRBJ2-5; no definite D call. V gave up 4 bases and J gave up 0 bases, with 6 bases separating them. There are 13 residues in the CDR3. Germline V lookup: CDR1 MNHNS, CDR2 SASEGT. In DNA, the CDR3 is TGTGCCAGCAGTGGCATGTACCAAGAGACCCAGTACTTC. Its translation is CASSGMYQETQYF.

This rearrangement joins TRBV12-3 or TRBV12-4 to TRBJ1-1; TRBD1 matches at 8 bases. The CDR3 is 15 residues long. V dropped 7 bases and J dropped 3; count of bases not matched to a gene: 10. DNA of the CDR3: TGTGCCAGCACCCAGACAGGGGCGGTCTACACTGAAGCTTTCTTT. The encoded protein is CASTQTGAVYTEAFF.

This clonotype was counted a few times. The chain joins TRBV7-9 to TRBJ2-1; D is perhaps TRBD2 (7 bases). This CDR3 has 13 amino acids. The V gene lost 11 bases and the J gene lost 7 bases, with 18 bases spanning the gap. Germline-derived CDR1 and CDR2 are SEHNR and FQNEAQ (reference sequence). In DNA, the CDR3 is TGTGCCGTCCCTAGGGGGGGAACAAATGAGCAGTTCTTC. Amino acid sequence: CAVPRGGTNEQFF. The full variable domain, its missing parts supplied by reference TRBV7-9 and TRBJ2-1, is DTGVSQNPRHKITKRGQNVTFRCDPISEHNRLYWYRQTLGQGPEFLTYFQNEAQLEKSRLLSDRFSAERPKGSFSTLEIQRTEQGDSAMYLCAVPRGGTNEQFFGPGTRLTVL.

The table lists this clonotype with a few counts. The rearrangement joins TRBV7-2 to TRBJ2-7; D perhaps matches TRBD2 (6 bases). The germline V gene encodes CDR1 SGHTA and CDR2 FQGNSA. The CDR3 consists of 12 residues. V lost 3 bases, J lost 6 bases, and 9 bases lay in between. The CDR3 is CASSFTSSEQYF. CDR3 DNA sequence: TGTGCCAGCAGCTTCACTAGCTCCGAGCAGTACTTC.

This clonotype has just a few counts. The genes are TRBV3-1 and TRBJ2-3; 10 bases are shared with TRBD1. V dropped 0 bases and J dropped 3; count of bases not matched to a gene: 3. The CDR3 is made up of 16 amino acids. Germline CDR1 reads LGHDT; CDR2 reads YNNKEL (reference sequence). The CDR3 reads CASSQDPGQGTDTQYF. For the CDR3, the DNA is TGTGCCAGCAGCCAAGATCCGGGACAGGGGACAGATACGCAGTATTTT.

The CDR3 bases are TGTGCCACCAGTGATGTACGGGGGGACGAGACCCAGTACTTC. Translation gives CATSDVRGDETQYF. V gene TRBV24-1 combines with J gene TRBJ2-5; 7 bases fit TRBD2. CDR1 is KGHDR and CDR2 is SFDVKD in the germline V gene. This CDR3 has 14 amino acids. The V gene end was trimmed by 3 bases and the J gene end by 5 bases; junction bases not matched to a gene: 5.

The rearrangement links TRBV11-1 to TRBJ2-1; no definite D call. The germline gives CDR1 SGHAT, CDR2 FQDESV (reference sequence). The CDR3 is 17 residues long. V was cut by 3 bases and J by 0 bases, with 15 bases left in between. CDR3 DNA sequence: TGTGCCAGCAGCTTGGGCAGCTACCTATCCTCCTACAATGAGCAGTTCTTC. This codes for CASSLGSYLSSYNEQFF.

This clonotype occurred many times. The CDR3 DNA follows: TGTGCCAGCAGTTTCTCCGGACAGGGGCCTCAAGAGACCCAGTACTTC. It specifies CASSFSGQGPQETQYF. This chain links TRBV28 with TRBJ2-5, with 9 nucleotides matching TRBD1. The CDR3 is 16 amino acids. CDR1 is MDHEN and CDR2 is SYDVKM in the germline V gene. J was trimmed by 2 bases and V by 3 bases; bases with no gene match: 7.

This sequence joins TRBV9 and TRBJ2-1; D might be TRBD2 (6 bases). The CDR3 sequence is 15 residues long. The germline CDR1 and CDR2 sequences are SGDLS and YYNGEE. Deletions cut 3 bases from V and 5 bases from J, with 15 bases between. CDR3 sequence reads: CASSGAQAGHNEQFF. CDR3 nucleotide sequence: TGTGCCAGCAGCGGGGCCCAGGCGGGACACAATGAGCAGTTCTTC.

The CDR3 DNA sequence: TGTGCCAGCAGCCCACTCAGACAGGGGATCGACGAGCAGTACTTC. It is translated as CASSPLRQGIDEQYF. The rearrangement uses TRBV4-2 and TRBJ2-7, with 8 bases fitting TRBD1. There are 15 residues in the CDR3. The trim removed 4 bases at V and 5 bases at J, leaving 10 bases unmatched. Germline loops: CDR1 LGHNA, CDR2 YNFKEQ.

The chain uses TRBV10-2 and TRBJ2-7; the D is unclear. Trimming removed 0 bases at V and 5 bases at J, with 8 bases between. The CDR3 runs 13 residues. The V gene's germline CDR1 is WSHSY and CDR2 SAAADI. The CDR3 DNA is TGCGCCAGCAGTGAGTCCCCCCCCAACGAGCAGTACTTC. Protein: CASSESPPNEQYF.

This chain connects TRBV6-2 or TRBV6-3 to TRBJ2-3; a weak D match, TRBD2 (5 bases). The CDR3 totals 15 residues. Trimming pared 0 bases from V and 2 bases from J, leaving 9 bases between. From germline, CDR1 is MNHEY and CDR2 SVGEGT. CDR3 sequence reads: CASSYSSGYTDTQYF. CDR3 bases: TGTGCCAGCAGTTACTCGAGCGGTTACACAGATACGCAGTATTTT.

This clonotype turned up a few times. The V and J genes are TRBV4-3 and TRBJ2-3, with D uncertain. V was pared by 0 bases and J by 3 bases, with 10 bases between. CDR1 and CDR2 (germline): LGHNA, YSLEER. This CDR3 is 15 amino acids long. The CDR3 spells CASSQEGSGTDTQYF. The CDR3 nucleotides read TGCGCCAGCAGCCAAGAGGGCTCTGGTACAGATACGCAGTATTTT.

This clonotype has a handful of counts. This chain joins TRBV4-1 and TRBJ1-5; D remains unclear. CDR3 length: 15 amino acids. V lost 0 bases to trimming and J lost 2 bases, with 8 bases between them. Germline CDR1 and CDR2: MGHRA and YSYEKL. The CDR3 sequence: CASSQDRVGNQPQHF. The DNA for the CDR3 is TGCGCCAGCAGCCAAGATCGGGTCGGCAATCAGCCCCAGCATTTT.

This clonotype occurred many times. J is TRBJ2-4 and V is TRBV3-1; D is possibly TRBD1 or TRBD2 (5 bases each). The CDR3 sequence is 14 residues long. Trimming took off 3 bases at V and 4 bases at J, with 10 bases between the two ends. The V gene's germline CDR1 is LGHDT and CDR2 YNNKEL (reference sequence). This chain's CDR3 is CASSHPGRKNIQYF. CDR3 DNA: TGTGCCAGCAGCCATCCGGGACGGAAAAACATTCAGTACTTC. Full variable domain (rest looked up from reference TRBV3-1 and TRBJ2-4): DTAVSQTPKYLVTQMGNDKSIKCEQNLGHDTMYWYKQDSKKFLKIMFSYNNKELIINETVPNRFSPKSPDKAHLNLHINSLELGDSAVYFCASSHPGRKNIQYFGAGTRLSVL.